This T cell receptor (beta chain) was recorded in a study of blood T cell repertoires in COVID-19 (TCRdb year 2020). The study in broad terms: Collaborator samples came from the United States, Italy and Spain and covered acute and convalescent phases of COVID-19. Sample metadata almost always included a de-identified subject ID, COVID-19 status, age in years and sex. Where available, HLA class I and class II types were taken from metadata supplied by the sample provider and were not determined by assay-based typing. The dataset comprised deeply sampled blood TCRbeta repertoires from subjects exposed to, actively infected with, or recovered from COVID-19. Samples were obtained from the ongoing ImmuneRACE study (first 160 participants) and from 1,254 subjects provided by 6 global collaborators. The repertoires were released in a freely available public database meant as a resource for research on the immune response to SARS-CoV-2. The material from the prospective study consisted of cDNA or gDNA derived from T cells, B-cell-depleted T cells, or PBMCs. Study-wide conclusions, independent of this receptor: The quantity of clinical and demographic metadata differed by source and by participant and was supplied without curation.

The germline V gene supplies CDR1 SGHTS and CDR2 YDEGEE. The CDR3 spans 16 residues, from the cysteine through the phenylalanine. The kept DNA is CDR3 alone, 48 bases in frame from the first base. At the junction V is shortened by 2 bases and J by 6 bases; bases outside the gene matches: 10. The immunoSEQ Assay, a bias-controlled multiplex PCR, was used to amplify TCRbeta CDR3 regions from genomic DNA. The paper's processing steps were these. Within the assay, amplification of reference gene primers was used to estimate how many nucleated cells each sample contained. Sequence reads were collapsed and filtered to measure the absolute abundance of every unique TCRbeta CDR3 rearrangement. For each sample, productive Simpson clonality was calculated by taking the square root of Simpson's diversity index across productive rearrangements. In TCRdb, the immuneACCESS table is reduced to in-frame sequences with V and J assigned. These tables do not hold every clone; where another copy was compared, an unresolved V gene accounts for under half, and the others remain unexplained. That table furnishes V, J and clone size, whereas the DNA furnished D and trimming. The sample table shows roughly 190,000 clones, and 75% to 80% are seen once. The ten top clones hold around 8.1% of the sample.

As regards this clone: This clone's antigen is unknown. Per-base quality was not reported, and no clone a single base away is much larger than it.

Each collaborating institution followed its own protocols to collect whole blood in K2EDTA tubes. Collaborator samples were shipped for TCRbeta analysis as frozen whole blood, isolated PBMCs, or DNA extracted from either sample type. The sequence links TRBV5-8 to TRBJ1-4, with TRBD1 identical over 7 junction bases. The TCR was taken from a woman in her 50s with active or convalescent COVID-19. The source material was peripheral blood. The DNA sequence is TGTGCCAGCAGCTTCGCAGGGGGGAATTTAGATGAAAAACTGTTTTTT. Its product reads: CASSFAGGNLDEKLFF. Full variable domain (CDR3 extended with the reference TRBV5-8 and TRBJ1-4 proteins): EAGVTQSPTHLIKTRGQQATLRCSPISGHTSVYWYQQALGLGLQFLLWYDEGEERNRGNFPPRFSGRQFPNYSSELNVNALELEDSALYLCASSFAGGNLDEKLFFGSGTQLSVL.